This TCR beta chain stems from a study of T cells in Graves' hyperthyroidism and ophthalmopathy. Findings and limits, study-wide: Researchers found most expanded thyroid clonotypes above 0.001 in blood as well.

Germline V gene lookup returns CDR1 MGHRA and CDR2 YSYEKL. This CDR3 is 12 amino acids long. With 3 bases removed from V and 8 bases from J, the gap between germline ends came to 8 bases. This clonotype was seen repeatedly, ten times or more. Antigen: not known. Regions amplified from RNA transcripts were the TCR beta CDR3 regions. Initially, a first-round RT-PCR of the TCR CDR3 employed the HTBI primer set. Using its own MiXCR run on the multiplex PCR reads, TCRdb lists one record per CDR3 protein. The table lists 540,000 or so distinct CDR3 sequences, about 43% of them singletons, with roughly 19% in the top ten.

This chain connects TRBV4-1 to TRBJ1-5; the D is unclear. The receptor's source is an adult woman with Graves' disease, either hyperthyroidism or ophthalmopathy (not recorded which). Sequencing was done on a sample of peripheral blood or thyroid tissue (not recorded which). This chain's CDR3 is CASSQPREPQHF. The CDR3 DNA follows: TGCGCCAGCAGCCAGCCCCGCGAGCCCCAGCATTTT.